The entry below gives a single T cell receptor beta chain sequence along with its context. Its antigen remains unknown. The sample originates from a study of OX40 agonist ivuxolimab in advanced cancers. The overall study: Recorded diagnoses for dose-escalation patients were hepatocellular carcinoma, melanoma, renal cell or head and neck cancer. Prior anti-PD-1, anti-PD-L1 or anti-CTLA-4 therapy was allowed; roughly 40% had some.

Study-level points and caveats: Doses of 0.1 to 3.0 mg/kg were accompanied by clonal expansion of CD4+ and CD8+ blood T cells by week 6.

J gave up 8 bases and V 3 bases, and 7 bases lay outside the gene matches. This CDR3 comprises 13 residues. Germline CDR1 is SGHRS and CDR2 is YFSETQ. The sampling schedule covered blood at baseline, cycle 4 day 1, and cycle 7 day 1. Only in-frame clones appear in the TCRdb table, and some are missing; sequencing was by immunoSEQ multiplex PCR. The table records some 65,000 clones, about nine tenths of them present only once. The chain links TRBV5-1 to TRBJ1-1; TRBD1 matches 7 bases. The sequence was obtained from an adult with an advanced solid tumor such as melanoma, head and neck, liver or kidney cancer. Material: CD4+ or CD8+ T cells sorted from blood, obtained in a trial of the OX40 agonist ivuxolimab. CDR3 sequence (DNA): TGCGCCAGCAGCTCAGGACAGGCTCAAGAAGCTTTCTTT. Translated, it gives CASSSGQAQEAFF.